The rows below give T cell receptor beta chains drawn from one sample of a study of CD8 T cells in ankylosing spondylitis. TCRdb passed the 5' RACE reads through MiXCR, listing each CDR3 protein once. The sample yields about 340,000 distinct CDR3 sequences, 20% to 25% seen once. Sequenced: blood, either unsorted or a sorted T cell fraction (not recorded which). The source is a male donor with ankylosing spondylitis or in good health (not recorded which). Each CDR3 is given with its conserved first and last residue. D genes are given only for firm matches. Some rows mark clone size as missing; the rest say once, few, many or name a class of expanded clone.

j_call d_call clone_size v_call cdr3_nt cdr3_aa
TRBJ2-3 NA NA TRBV20-1 TGCAGTGCTAGAGACCGAGGGCGGGATACGCAGTATTTT CSARDRGRDTQYF
TRBJ2-3 TRBD2 few TRBV7-8 TGTGCCAGCACCCTAGGGACTAGCGGTCTCACAGATACGCAGTATTTT CASTLGTSGLTDTQYF
TRBJ2-5 NA NA TRBV29-1 TGCAGCGTTAGAAGACCTCTGAGCGTGGAGACCCAGTACTTC CSVRRPLSVETQYF
TRBJ2-1 TRBD2 few TRBV12-3/TRBV12-4 TGTGCCAGCAGTCCCCCACTAGCGGGGGGGCCTCTCGATGAGCAGTTCTTC CASSPPLAGGPLDEQFF
TRBJ2-2 NA few TRBV3-1 TGTGCCAGCAGCCCAGACAGTAACACCGGGGAGCTGTTTTTT CASSPDSNTGELFF
TRBJ2-5 TRBD2 few TRBV12-3/TRBV12-4 TGTGCCAGCAGTTTTGCTAGCGGGGTCACCCCTTGCTTC CASSFASGVTPCF
TRBJ2-7 TRBD2 NA TRBV27 TGTGCCAGCAGTTTTGAAGCGGGGGGTTACGAGCAGTACTTC CASSFEAGGYEQYF
TRBJ2-1 TRBD1 NA TRBV12-3/TRBV12-4 TGTGCCAGCAGTCCGGACAGGGACTCCTACAATGAGCAGTTCTTC CASSPDRDSYNEQFF
TRBJ2-5 NA NA TRBV27 TGTGCCAGCAGTCTCCGAGATGGGCAACGGGAGACCCAGTACTTC CASSLRDGQRETQYF
TRBJ2-7 TRBD1 NA TRBV19 TGTGCCACCCGACAGGGTTTGACCTACGAGCAGTACTTC CATRQGLTYEQYF
TRBJ2-3 NA many TRBV9 TGTGCCAGCAGCGTAGATGGTGGTGTTGTGCAGTATTTT CASSVDGGVVQYF
TRBJ2-7 TRBD2 NA TRBV12-3/TRBV12-4 TGTGCCAGCAGTTTATTCGGGGGGGCCTCCTACGAGCAGTACTTC CASSLFGGASYEQYF
TRBJ2-7 TRBD2 NA TRBV29-1 TGCAGCGTGCGAGAGACTAGCGGGGTTAGCGAGCAGTACTTC CSVRETSGVSEQYF
TRBJ2-1 NA NA TRBV20-1 TGCAGTGCCTTGAGCTGGAATGAGCAGTTCTTC CSALSWNEQFF
TRBJ2-5 TRBD2 many TRBV4-1 TGCGCCAGCAGCCAAACCGACGGCGCGAGGACTAGCGAAAGGACCCAGTACTTC CASSQTDGARTSERTQYF
TRBJ2-6 NA NA TRBV12-3/TRBV12-4 TGTGCCAGCAGTTACTCCGGACTGACCTCTGGGGCCAACGTCCTGACTTTC CASSYSGLTSGANVLTF
TRBJ2-1 NA NA TRBV12-3/TRBV12-4 TGTGCCAGCAGGGAAGGAGAGTCCTACAATGAGCAGTTCTTC CASREGESYNEQFF
TRBJ2-7 NA few TRBV7-6 TGTGCCAGCAGCTTACGACCAGGAGTAATTTACGAGCAGTACTTC CASSLRPGVIYEQYF
TRBJ1-2 NA few TRBV29-1 TGCAGCGTTGAAGTCCCGGACAGCCGTAACTATGGCTACACCTTC CSVEVPDSRNYGYTF
TRBJ2-3 NA many TRBV5-5 TGTGCCAGCAGTTTAGGATTCGGCACAGATACGCAGTATTTT CASSLGFGTDTQYF
TRBJ2-7 TRBD2 NA TRBV10-3 TGTGCCATCTCAGAGGGCCAGCGGGGGGCCAATTCCTACGAGCAGTACTTC CAISEGQRGANSYEQYF
TRBJ2-1 NA once TRBV15 TGTGCCACCAGCAGAGAACAGAATGAGCAGTTCTTC CATSREQNEQFF
TRBJ2-2 NA few TRBV7-7 TGTGCTAGCAGCTTAGCCCTTCCCTCAGGGACGACCGGGGAGCTGTTTTTT CASSLALPSGTTGELFF
TRBJ2-6 TRBD2 many TRBV12-3/TRBV12-4 TGTGCCAGCAGTTCTTGGCTAGCGGGGGGGCCATTCTCTGGGGCCAACGTCCTGACTTTC CASSSWLAGGPFSGANVLTF
TRBJ1-1 TRBD1 few TRBV3-1 TGTGCCAGCAGCCAAGAGACAGGGTGGTGGACTGAAGCTTTCTTT CASSQETGWWTEAFF
TRBJ2-3 NA few TRBV12-3/TRBV12-4 TGTGCCAGCAGTTTTTCGGGGACCCCAGATACGCAGTATTTT CASSFSGTPDTQYF
TRBJ1-2 NA NA TRBV28 TGTGCCAGCAGTTTGCGCCTGGGGTTTGAAGGCTACACCTTC CASSLRLGFEGYTF
TRBJ2-5 TRBD2 NA TRBV7-9 TGTGCCAGCAGCTTAGTGCCTGGCGGGGGAAAAGAGACCCAGTACTTC CASSLVPGGGKETQYF
TRBJ2-1 TRBD2 NA TRBV2 TGTGCCAGCAGTACCGGGACTAGCGCCCTCAATGAGCAGTTCTTC CASSTGTSALNEQFF
TRBJ2-7 TRBD1 NA TRBV24-1 TGTGCCACCAGTGATTCTCGGACAGGGGCAGACCACCTCCTTGACGAGCAGTACTTC CATSDSRTGADHLLDEQYF
TRBJ2-2 NA NA TRBV21-1 TGTGCCAGCAGCAAAGGGGGGTCCGGGGAGCTGTTTTTT CASSKGGSGELFF
TRBJ2-7 NA many TRBV12-3/TRBV12-4 TGTGCCAGCAGTTTAGTAACCTACGAGCAGTACTTC CASSLVTYEQYF
TRBJ2-3 NA few TRBV9 TGTGCCAGCAGCGTAGCGGGGACCACCACAGATACGCAGTATTTT CASSVAGTTTDTQYF
TRBJ1-6 NA few TRBV7-8 TGTGCCAGCAGCTTAGAGGATGGGGCAGGGACCTCACCCCTCCACTTT CASSLEDGAGTSPLHF
TRBJ2-5 NA many TRBV12-3/TRBV12-4 TGTGCCAGCACCCCCGGACCGGAGGAGACCCAGTACTTC CASTPGPEETQYF
TRBJ2-2 NA NA TRBV12-3/TRBV12-4 TGTGCCAGCAGTTTACCAGGGGCCAGCACCGGGGAGCTGTTTTTT CASSLPGASTGELFF
TRBJ2-2 TRBD2 NA TRBV12-3/TRBV12-4 TGTGCCAGCAGTTCCCCGGGGGGGGGCTCCGGGGAGCTGTTTTTT CASSSPGGGSGELFF
TRBJ1-2 NA NA TRBV12-3/TRBV12-4 TGTGCCAGCAGTTCCGGGTTTAACTATGGCTACACCTTC CASSSGFNYGYTF
TRBJ2-7 TRBD1 few TRBV2 TGTGCCAGCAGTGACCCCGGACAGGATCCCTACGAGCAGTACTTC CASSDPGQDPYEQYF
TRBJ2-2 NA NA TRBV29-1 TGCAGCGTTGAACAGGGACTGAACACCGGGGAGCTGTTTTTT CSVEQGLNTGELFF
TRBJ2-1 TRBD1 NA TRBV5-4 TGTGCCAGCCGGGACAGGGAGATCAATGAGCAGTTCTTC CASRDREINEQFF
TRBJ2-1 NA NA TRBV7-7 TGTGCCAGCAGCTTGGGCAGGACCAATGAGCAGTTCTTC CASSLGRTNEQFF
TRBJ2-5 NA few TRBV6-1 TGTGCCAGCAAGAGGTTTCAAGGAGAGACCCAGTACTTC CASKRFQGETQYF
TRBJ2-1 TRBD2 NA TRBV12-3/TRBV12-4 TGTGCCAGCGGGGCCGGGGGGGCCCAGTACAATGAGCAGTTCTTC CASGAGGAQYNEQFF
TRBJ2-1 TRBD2 NA TRBV11-1 TGTGCCAGCAGCTCCTTGACTAGCGGGGGGTCATCCTACAATGAGCAGTTCTTC CASSSLTSGGSSYNEQFF
TRBJ2-3 NA NA TRBV6-5 TGTGCCAGCAGTTACGGACTAAACACAGATACGCAGTATTTT CASSYGLNTDTQYF
TRBJ2-7 NA once TRBV28 TGTGCCAGCAGTTTGAACGTGCTTGCGATCTACGAGCAGTACTTC CASSLNVLAIYEQYF
TRBJ2-7 NA NA TRBV18 TGTGCCAGCTCACCACCATTGGCGACCTACGAGCAGTACTTC CASSPPLATYEQYF
TRBJ2-7 NA NA TRBV15 TGTGCCACCAGCAGAGATACGACAACACCCTACGAGCAGTACTTC CATSRDTTTPYEQYF
TRBJ2-1 NA many TRBV12-3/TRBV12-4 TGTGCCAGCAGCCAAAATATGGTTGAGCAGTTCTTC CASSQNMVEQFF
TRBJ2-7 TRBD1 NA TRBV12-3/TRBV12-4 TGTGCCAGCAGATCCGGGACAGGGGGTTCGGGGTACGAGCAGTACTTC CASRSGTGGSGYEQYF
TRBJ2-6 NA many TRBV3-1 TGTGCCAGCAGCCAAGATTGGACGGAATCTGGGGCCAACGTCCTGACTTTC CASSQDWTESGANVLTF
TRBJ2-2 NA once TRBV5-5 TGTGCCAGCAGCTTTGGGGTGGCCGGGGAGCTGTTTTTT CASSFGVAGELFF
TRBJ2-2 NA few TRBV4-2 TGTGCCAGCCGCATGGGGGAAAACACCGGGGAGCTGTTTTTT CASRMGENTGELFF
TRBJ1-4 TRBD1 NA TRBV19 TGTGCCAGTAGGACGGACAGGGCTAATGAAAAACTGTTTTTT CASRTDRANEKLFF
TRBJ1-5 NA few TRBV4-2 TGTGCCAGCAGCCAGGACAGCTATAGCAATCAGCCCCAGCATTTT CASSQDSYSNQPQHF
TRBJ2-7 NA few TRBV20-1 TGCAGTGCTAGTCTCGGATTGTCCTACGAGCAGTACTTC CSASLGLSYEQYF
TRBJ2-1 TRBD2 NA TRBV11-2 TGTGCCAGCAGCTTGGTTAGCGGGGCTTTTCCCGAGCAGTTCTTC CASSLVSGAFPEQFF
TRBJ2-1 TRBD1 NA TRBV4-1 TGCGCCAGCACATCCGGGACAGGCTATGAGCAGTTCTTC CASTSGTGYEQFF